This TCR beta chain came from a study of regulatory T cells in long-lasting Graves disease. iRepertoire HTBI primers and Arm-PCR of CDR3 regions built TCR beta libraries. TCRdb fed the multiplex PCR reads into MiXCR, producing one record per CDR3 protein. The sample consists of some 470,000 distinct CDR3 sequences, approximately 21% of them appearing once. Per the germline V gene, CDR1 is LGHNA and CDR2 is YSLEER. The CDR3 sequence is 11 residues long. Trimming stripped 5 bases from V and 5 bases from J, with 6 bases between. Overall study results and limits: What was studied was peripheral blood only, and not thyroid tissue.

The time point: persistent/refractory GD, antithyroid drugs over 5 years with positive TRAb. The TCR library was made from RNA that had been extracted from PBMCs in TRIzol. About 10 milliliters of peripheral blood were taken and placed in EDTA tubes. A note on this clonotype: What it binds is not known.

The starting material was peripheral blood mononuclear cells (PBMCs), obtained when the disease was refractory, from a patient treated with antithyroid drugs. The source is a female donor with Graves disease. The rearrangement joins TRBV4-3 to TRBJ1-2; D ambiguous. In DNA form, the CDR3 reads TGCGCCAGCAGCGATTTTTATGGCTACACCTTC. Its protein product is CASSDFYGYTF.